The TCR beta chain described here comes from a study of Tregs in tolerant kidney transplant recipients. The repertoire was sequenced with immunoSEQ multiplex PCR; TCRdb's copy has only in-frame clones and lacks some. The sample consists of about 78,000 clones, 85% to 95% of them appearing once. V was cut by 4 bases and J by 4 bases, with 14 bases left in between. Per germline, CDR1 LNHNV and CDR2 YYDKDF (reference sequence). This CDR3 contains 15 residues. This TCR came from a human donor who received a combined kidney and bone marrow transplant. The chain carries TRBV15 and TRBJ2-1; unclear D gene. The sequenced sample was Tregs from blood, obtained before the transplant. CDR3 nucleotide sequence: TGTGCCACCAGCAACCACAGAAACCTATACAATGAGCAGTTCTTC. Protein: CATSNHRNLYNEQFF.